The clone carrying this TCR beta chain was seen a few times. The antigen is undetermined. The junction and the germline gene differ at one end; a read error may be behind it. This record belongs to a study of blood T cells in healthy people across ages. Findings and limits, study-wide: Whereas aged donors had fewer naive CD4+ cells, long-lived donors had more of them and higher diversity.

The donors, healthy Caucasians from Russia, were aged 6 to 90. Every participating donor contributed approximately 10 milliliters of peripheral blood through a draw. Germline V gene data show CDR1 as SSHAT and CDR2 as FNYEAQ (reference sequence). The CDR3 sequence is 16 residues long. A second PCR of about 7 to 12 cycles used a sample-barcoded 5' primer and a J-beta primer mix. MiXCR, applied by TCRdb to the 5' RACE reads, yields one record per CDR3 protein. The repertoire holds approximately 2,000,000 distinct CDR3 sequences, 35% to 50% seen once, with about 21% in the top ten. The sequence was collected from a human donor in good health. The chain recombines TRBV7-7 with TRBJ2-1; 7 nucleotides match TRBD2. Sequenced sample: blood. As DNA, the CDR3 is TGTGCTAGCAGCCAAGGGCCCCGGGGGGCCTACAATGAGCAGTTCTTC. The encoded protein is CASSQGPRGAYNEQFF.